This is a list of T cell receptor beta chains from one sample in a study of CD8+ T cells in alopecia areata. The repertoire was sequenced with immunoSEQ multiplex PCR; TCRdb's copy has only in-frame clones and lacks some. The sample shows hundreds of thousands of clones, roughly two fifths of them seen only once. This material consisted of CD4+ T cells sorted from blood, taken at roughly week 30, from a patient treated with tofacitinib. The source of these receptors is a human donor with alopecia areata. Both conserved end residues are trimmed from each CDR3.

J gene | V gene | CDR3 protein
TRBJ2-3 | TRBV6-5 | ASRVGLAGDTQY
TRBJ2-4 | TRBV11-2 | ASSLLTGVNIQY
TRBJ1-2 | TRBV7-9 | ASSQDGRLGYGYT
TRBJ2-3 | TRBV6-6 | ASSYPGEKSRDTQY
TRBJ1-1 | TRBV30 | AWNPGLNTEAF
TRBJ2-5 | TRBV6-1 | ASIRGQETQY
TRBJ2-1 | TRBV2 | ASSGDNEQF
TRBJ2-5 | TRBV5-1 | ASSITGTRQETQY
TRBJ1-5 | TRBV27 | ASSSRGGFGNQPQH
TRBJ2-3 | TRBV28 | ASMRTDTQY
TRBJ2-1 | TRBV30 | AWRAGYSNEQF
TRBJ1-4 | TRBV6-6 | ASKLRDTNEKLF
TRBJ1-1 | TRBV29-1 | SVALRDTEAF
TRBJ1-5 | TRBV6-4 | ASSDYQGRGNQPQH
TRBJ2-1 | TRBV30 | AWTGWATSYNEQF
TRBJ2-3 | TRBV7-3 | ASGTTDTQY
TRBJ2-3 | TRBV19 | ASSPWDRGLDTQY
TRBJ1-2 | TRBV4-1 | ASSQAGISANYGYT
TRBJ1-5 | TRBV27 | ASSFTGQGGNQPQH
TRBJ2-2 | TRBV19 | ASSAQITGELF
TRBJ1-5 | TRBV19 | ARGDSRDSNQPQH
TRBJ1-6 | TRBV25-1 | ASSELGQGENSPLH
TRBJ1-2 | TRBV9 | ASSDDASVGGYT
TRBJ2-7 | TRBV19 | ASSIGGRYEQY
TRBJ1-5 | TRBV5-1 | ASSLGTGEDNQPQH
TRBJ2-7 | TRBV4-2 | ASSQGFGEQY